The 8 T cell receptor beta chains below all came from one sample that was sequenced in a study of Tregs in tolerant kidney transplant recipients. Sequencing was performed with immunoSEQ multiplex PCR; in TCRdb, only in-frame clones are kept and a portion is missing. This table has roughly 250,000 clones, about 80% appearing once. Sample: CD4+ T cells from blood. The receptors stem from a human donor in good health.

The chain's CDR3 is CASSLVPGIGEQFF. For the CDR3, the DNA is TGTGCCAGCAGCTTAGTCCCAGGGATCGGTGAGCAGTTCTTC. The chain has TRBV7-8 and TRBJ2-1; D might be TRBD1 (5 bases). This CDR3 region has 14 residues. V lost 1 base and J lost 9, with 13 bases in between. CDR1 SGHVS and CDR2 FQNEAQ come from the germline V gene.

The gene calls are TRBV18 and TRBJ2-3; no definite D call. Germline-derived CDR1 and CDR2 are KGHSH and LQKENI. V gave up 5 bases and J gave up 1 base, with 13 bases separating them. This CDR3 is 15 amino acids long. CDR3 in amino acids: CASSKSPGRTDTQYF. Written as DNA, the CDR3 is TGTGCCAGCTCAAAAAGTCCTGGGCGCACAGATACGCAGTATTTT. The entire variable domain, with the rest obtained from reference TRBV18 and TRBJ2-3, is as follows: NAGVMQNPRHLVRRRGQEARLRCSPMKGHSHVYWYRQLPEEGLKFMVYLQKENIIDESGMPKERFSAEFPKEGPSILRIQQVVRGDSAAYFCASSKSPGRTDTQYFGPGTRLTVL.

The genes are TRBV29-1 and TRBJ1-2; 9 bases are shared with TRBD1. V lost 7 bases, J lost 4 bases, and 10 bases stayed unmatched. The CDR3 consists of 14 residues. Germline-derived CDR1 and CDR2 are SQVTM and ANQGSEA. The CDR3 reads CSATGQGPTYGYTF. For the CDR3, the DNA is TGCAGCGCTACCGGACAGGGGCCTACCTATGGCTACACCTTC.

This clone was counted between two and nine times. This specimen includes other DNA sequences encoding the same CDR3. The CDR3 DNA reads TGTGCCAGCAGCCCCGGGAGCACAGATACGCAGTATTTT. Its translation: CASSPGSTDTQYF. This rearrangement joins TRBV7-3 to TRBJ2-3; D ambiguous. Trimming cost V 5 bases and J 0 bases, with 6 bases left between them. The CDR3 totals 13 residues. Germline loops: CDR1 SGHTA, CDR2 FQGTGA.

This chain connects TRBV18 to TRBJ2-1, with D hard to call. Germline assignment: CDR1 KGHSH and CDR2 LQKENI. This CDR3 is 13 amino acids long. Between the trimmed V and J ends, which lost 3 bases and 6 bases, there was a span of 9 bases. The CDR3 region is CASSPRAANEQFF. The CDR3 bases are TGTGCCAGCTCACCTAGGGCAGCCAATGAGCAGTTCTTC.

Concerning this clone: This sample includes further DNA sequences coding for the same CDR3. The chain couples TRBV9 to TRBJ1-5; maybe TRBD1 (5 bases). Germline V gene sequence: CDR1 SGDLS, CDR2 YYNGEE. This CDR3 region has 15 residues. V was cut by 7 bases and J by 3 bases, with 17 bases left in between. The DNA of the CDR3 is TGTGCCAGCGGTCGGCTTGACAGCTTCAATCAGCCCCAGCATTTT. It encodes CASGRLDSFNQPQHF. The complete variable domain, with remaining parts taken from reference TRBV9 and TRBJ1-5, reads DSGVTQTPKHLITATGQRVTLRCSPRSGDLSVYWYQQSLDQGLQFLIQYYNGEERAKGNILERFSAQQFPDLHSELNLSSLELGDSALYFCASGRLDSFNQPQHFGDGTRLSIL.

The J gene is TRBJ2-2, the V gene TRBV11-2; the match to TRBD2 covers 8 bases. J lost 10 bases, V lost 1 base, and 5 bases had no gene match. Germline-derived CDR1 and CDR2 are SGHAT and FQNNGV. The CDR3 has 14 amino acids. The CDR3 region is CASSLAAGLAELFF. The DNA for the CDR3 is TGTGCCAGCAGCTTAGCGGCTGGACTAGCGGAGCTGTTTTTT. Full variable domain (rest looked up from reference TRBV11-2 and TRBJ2-2): EAGVAQSPRYKIIEKRQSVAFWCNPISGHATLYWYQQILGQGPKLLIQFQNNGVVDDSQLPKDRFSAERLKGVDSTLKIQPAKLEDSAVYLCASSLAAGLAELFFGEGSRLTVL.

V is TRBV10-3 and J is TRBJ2-3; perhaps TRBD2 as D (6 bases). Trimming pared 4 bases from V and 1 base from J, leaving 15 bases between. This CDR3 spans 16 amino acids. Germline V CDR1 and CDR2: ENHRY, SYGVKD. CDR3 in DNA: TGTGCCATCAGTGGTTTGGACTACCCTGGCACAGATACGCAGTATTTT. It encodes CAISGLDYPGTDTQYF.